A single sample gave rise to the 15 T cell receptor beta chains below, sequenced in a study of T cell changes during pregnancy in multiple sclerosis. The protocol was immunoSEQ multiplex PCR, while the TCRdb copy is restricted to in-frame clones and leaves out a portion. The data show approximately 37,000 clones, 70% to 90% seen once. The source was CD8+ T cells from peripheral blood mononuclear cells, collected in the first trimester of pregnancy. The origin of the receptors is a female donor with multiple sclerosis, enrolled in a pregnancy study.

The chain uses TRBV4-1 and TRBJ1-4; 12 bases match TRBD1. V lost 4 bases to trimming and J lost 0 bases; unmatched junction nucleotides: 6. Germline CDR1 MGHRA, CDR2 YSYEKL. The CDR3 is 18 amino acids. DNA for the CDR3: TGCGCCAGCAGCCCGTGGGACAGGGGGCTTGCAACTAATGAAAAACTGTTTTTT. It codes for CASSPWDRGLATNEKLFF.

The CDR3 protein is CASSFVTGELFF. DNA of the CDR3: TGTGCCAGCAGCTTCGTCACCGGGGAGCTGTTTTTT. This chain joins TRBV7-3 and TRBJ2-2; D is unclear. Trimming took 3 bases from V and 4 from J, leaving 3 bases between them. The V gene's germline CDR1 is SGHTA and CDR2 FQGTGA. CDR3 length: 12 amino acids.

V is TRBV4-2 and J is TRBJ2-7; D is uncertain. CDR3 length: 15 amino acids. Germline lookup yields CDR1 LGHNA and CDR2 YNFKEQ. The germline V and J ends were trimmed by 1 base and 2 bases, with 12 bases remaining between them. The CDR3 here is CASSQGHVYPYEQYF. The DNA for the CDR3 is TGTGCCAGCAGCCAAGGACATGTTTACCCCTACGAGCAGTACTTC.

This chain joins TRBV9 and TRBJ1-2; 11 bases are a match to TRBD1. The germline CDR1 and CDR2 sequences are SGDLS and YYNGEE. Unmatched junction bases numbered 6, after V lost 0 bases and J lost 8 bases. The CDR3 spans 15 residues. CDR3 DNA: TGTGCCAGCAGCGTAGCGGGACAGGGGGGGTACGGCTACACCTTC. It translates to CASSVAGQGGYGYTF.

This clone was counted a single time. The chain uses TRBV4-3 and TRBJ1-6, with 7 bases identical to TRBD1. V shed 0 bases and J 8 bases; nucleotides not matched to a gene: 4. Germline CDR1 reads LGHNA; CDR2 reads YSLEER. This CDR3 contains 15 residues. The CDR3 DNA sequence: TGCGCCAGCAGCCAAGATTCGACAGGGCATTCACCCCTCCACTTT. Protein: CASSQDSTGHSPLHF.

DNA of the CDR3: TGTGCCAGCAGCCCCAGCGGGGGGATATACAATGAGCAGTTCTTC. Protein: CASSPSGGIYNEQFF. The V and J genes are TRBV7-2 and TRBJ2-1; 9 bases are shared with TRBD2. This CDR3 region has 15 residues. Germline-derived CDR1 and CDR2 are SGHTA and FQGNSA. V lost 5 bases to trimming and J lost 4 bases; unmatched junction nucleotides: 6.

This chain links TRBV5-6 with TRBJ2-1; 8 bases agree with TRBD1. J was trimmed by 6 bases and V by 3 bases; bases with no gene match: 11. Germline V gives CDR1 SGHDT, CDR2 YYEEEE. CDR3 length: 16 amino acids. CDR3 coding DNA: TGTGCCAGCAGCTCGACAGGGGCGGTATTTAGCAATGAGCAGTTCTTC. Its protein product is CASSSTGAVFSNEQFF.

This clone was counted a few times. The genes are TRBV7-3 and TRBJ2-7, with D possibly TRBD2 on 6 matching bases. Germline loops: CDR1 SGHTA, CDR2 FQGTGA. V lost 1 base to trimming and J lost 2 bases, with 9 bases between them. The CDR3 is 14 residues long. The CDR3, as DNA: TGTGCCAGCAGCTTAATGGGGGGTCCCTACGAGCAGTACTTC. It translates to CASSLMGGPYEQYF. The whole variable domain, filled in from reference TRBV7-3 and TRBJ2-7, reads GAGVSQTPSNKVTEKGKYVELRCDPISGHTALYWYRQSLGQGPEFLIYFQGTGAADDSGLPNDRFFAVRPEGSVSTLKIQRTERGDSAVYLCASSLMGGPYEQYFGPGTRLTVT.

CDR3 loop: CASSVLNQPQHF. CDR3 bases: TGTGCCAGCAGCGTCCTTAATCAGCCCCAGCATTTT. The genes are TRBV7-9 and TRBJ1-5; D is uncertain. The CDR3 runs 12 residues. Trimming removed 5 bases from V and 4 bases from J, with 6 bases in between. Germline V gives CDR1 SEHNR, CDR2 FQNEAQ (reference sequence).

The chain carries TRBV6-4 and TRBJ2-7; a weak D match, TRBD2 (6 bases). The CDR3 is 12 amino acids. CDR1 is MRHNA, CDR2 SNTAGT, per germline. The V end lost 7 bases, the J end lost 6 bases, and 13 bases lay between the germline ends. The CDR3 DNA reads TGTGCCAGCACCCAGCTAGCGACCGAGCAGTACTTC. Translated, it gives CASTQLATEQYF.

V gene TRBV6-6 combines with J gene TRBJ2-1, with 10 bases matching TRBD1. V dropped 2 bases and J dropped 8; count of bases not matched to a gene: 3. Germline lookup yields CDR1 MNHNY and CDR2 SVGAGI (reference sequence). This CDR3 has 14 amino acids. CDR3 amino acids: CASSYLTGGDEQFF. The CDR3 coding sequence is TGTGCCAGCAGTTACCTGACAGGGGGCGATGAGCAGTTCTTC.

Here the CDR3 reads CASSPGQGAYEQYF. CDR3 bases: TGTGCCAGCAGTCCGGGACAGGGCGCCTACGAGCAGTACTTC. This chain connects TRBV5-4 to TRBJ2-7; 9 nucleotides agree with TRBD1. Germline lookup yields CDR1 SGHNT and CDR2 YYREEE (reference sequence). The CDR3 runs 14 residues. Trimming removed 5 bases from V and 2 bases from J; junction bases left unmatched: 5. Full variable domain (outside the CDR3, taken from reference TRBV5-4 and TRBJ2-7): ETGVTQSPTHLIKTRGQQVTLRCSSQSGHNTVSWYQQALGQGPQFIFQYYREEENGRGNFPPRFSGLQFPNYSSELNVNALELDDSALYLCASSPGQGAYEQYFGPGTRLTVT.

The CDR3 here is CASSLGLAVSYEQYF. The CDR3 nucleotides read TGTGCCAGCAGCTTGGGACTAGCGGTCTCTTACGAGCAGTACTTC. V is TRBV5-4 and J is TRBJ2-7; 9 positions match TRBD2. V dropped 0 bases and J dropped 4; count of bases not matched to a gene: 5. Germline V gene lookup returns CDR1 SGHNT and CDR2 YYREEE (reference sequence). This CDR3 is 15 amino acids long. The variable domain in full, completed from reference TRBV5-4 and TRBJ2-7, reads ETGVTQSPTHLIKTRGQQVTLRCSSQSGHNTVSWYQQALGQGPQFIFQYYREEENGRGNFPPRFSGLQFPNYSSELNVNALELDDSALYLCASSLGLAVSYEQYFGPGTRLTVT.

This chain connects TRBV4-3 to TRBJ1-2; D is possibly TRBD1 (5 bases). CDR1 and CDR2 (germline): LGHNA, YSLEER. V lost 0 bases to trimming and J lost 4 bases, with 12 bases between them. The length of the CDR3 is 15 residues. The CDR3 loop reads CASSQDQRTSYGYTF. The DNA for the CDR3 is TGCGCCAGCAGCCAAGATCAACGGACAAGCTATGGCTACACCTTC.

For the CDR3, the DNA is TGTGCCAGCAAAACCGGGACAGATAATCAGCCCCAGCATTTT. It yields the protein CASKTGTDNQPQHF. The chain uses TRBV27 and TRBJ1-5; 7 positions match TRBD1. The V segment lost 7 bases and the J segment 4 bases; nucleotides outside the gene matches: 7. Germline CDR1 reads MNHEY; CDR2 reads SMNVEV (reference sequence). There are 14 residues in the CDR3.